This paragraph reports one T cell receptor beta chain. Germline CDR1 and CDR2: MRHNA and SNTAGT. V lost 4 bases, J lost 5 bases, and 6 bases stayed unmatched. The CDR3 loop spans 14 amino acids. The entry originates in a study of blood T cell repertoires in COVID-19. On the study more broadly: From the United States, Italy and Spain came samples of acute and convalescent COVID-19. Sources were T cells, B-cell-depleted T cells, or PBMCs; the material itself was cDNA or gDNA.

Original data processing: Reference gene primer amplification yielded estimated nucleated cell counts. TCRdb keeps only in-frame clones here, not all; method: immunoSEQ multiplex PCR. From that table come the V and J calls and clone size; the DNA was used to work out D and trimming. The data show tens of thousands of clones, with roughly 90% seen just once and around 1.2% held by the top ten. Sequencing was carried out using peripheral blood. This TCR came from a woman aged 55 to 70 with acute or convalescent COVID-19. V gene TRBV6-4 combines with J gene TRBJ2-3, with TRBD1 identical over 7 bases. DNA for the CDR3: TGTGCCAGCAGTGCGGCAGGGGGTAGAGATACGCAGTATTTT. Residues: CASSAAGGRDTQYF.